This passage covers 24 T cell receptor beta chains from one sample sequenced in a study of blood T cell repertoires in COVID-19. Sequenced by immunoSEQ multiplex PCR; TCRdb stores in-frame clones only, minus some. Of about 92,000 clones in the sample, about 85% are singletons; the top ten hold about 38%. Sequencing input: peripheral blood. The receptors come from a man aged 80 or over with acute or convalescent COVID-19.

The CDR3 nucleotides are TGTGCCAGCAGCTCGAGACAGGGCTCCGAGCAGTACTTC. This codes for CASSSRQGSEQYF. The chain is built from TRBV7-9 and TRBJ2-7; 7 bases align to TRBD1. The germline V gene has CDR1 SEHNR and CDR2 FQNEAQ (reference sequence). This CDR3 is built from 13 residues. V was pared by 4 bases and J by 6 bases, with 6 bases of the junction left unmatched.

CDR3: CASSLGQADKHGYTF. The CDR3 region has the DNA TGTGCCAGCTCACTCGGACAGGCTGATAAACATGGCTACACCTTC. The rearrangement links TRBV18 to TRBJ1-2, with 7 bases fitting TRBD1. The CDR3 runs 15 residues. V gave up 4 bases and J gave up 6 bases; unmatched junction bases: 11. Germline CDR1 reads KGHSH; CDR2 reads LQKENI. The entire variable domain, with the rest obtained from reference TRBV18 and TRBJ1-2, is as follows: NAGVMQNPRHLVRRRGQEARLRCSPMKGHSHVYWYRQLPEEGLKFMVYLQKENIIDESGMPKERFSAEFPKEGPSILRIQQVVRGDSAAYFCASSLGQADKHGYTFGSGTRLTVV.

The chain joins TRBV7-9 to TRBJ2-5, with 7 bases fitting TRBD2. The junction had 16 bases not matched to a gene; V was cut back by 5 bases and J by 4 bases. Germline CDR1 is SEHNR and CDR2 is FQNEAQ (reference sequence). There are 17 residues in the CDR3. The CDR3 sequence: CASSPPKKAGVGETQYF. CDR3 in DNA: TGTGCCAGCAGCCCCCCCAAAAAGGCGGGAGTTGGAGAGACCCAGTACTTC.

This rearrangement joins TRBV19 to TRBJ2-4; 9 positions match TRBD2. The V and J ends lost 3 bases and 0 bases, in that order; junction bases with no gene match: 0. This CDR3 comprises 15 residues. The germline V gene encodes CDR1 LNHDA and CDR2 SQIVND (reference sequence). The DNA for the CDR3 is TGTGCCAGTAGTATTAGCGGGGGAGCCAAAAACATTCAGTACTTC. Encoded protein: CASSISGGAKNIQYF. Together with reference TRBV19 and TRBJ2-4, the CDR3 gives the full variable domain: DGGITQSPKYLFRKEGQNVTLSCEQNLNHDAMYWYRQDPGQGLRLIYYSQIVNDFQKGDIAEGYSVSREKKESFPLTVTSAQKNPTAFYLCASSISGGAKNIQYFGAGTRLSVL.

The chain joins TRBV19 to TRBJ1-4, with D perhaps matching TRBD1 (5 bases). CDR3 size: 15 residues. Germline V gene lookup returns CDR1 LNHDA and CDR2 SQIVND (reference sequence). Trimming removed 0 bases at V and 10 bases at J, with 15 bases between. This CDR3 is CASSIDAQGMRKLFF. CDR3 nucleotides: TGTGCCAGTAGTATAGATGCGCAGGGTATGCGAAAACTGTTTTTT.

V and J are TRBV29-1 and TRBJ2-1, with 10 bases lining up with TRBD2. The ends lost 2 bases at V and 0 bases at J; junction bases unmatched: 4. The V gene's germline CDR1 is SQVTM and CDR2 ANQGSEA. CDR3 size: 16 residues. Written as DNA, the CDR3 is TGCAGCGTTGAAAGGGCTAGCGGGAGCTCCTACAATGAGCAGTTCTTC. It is translated as CSVERASGSSYNEQFF.

This chain connects TRBV11-2 to TRBJ2-7, with D possibly matching TRBD1 (6 bases). The V gene lost 5 bases and the J gene lost 5 bases, with 19 bases spanning the gap. The CDR3 loop spans 15 amino acids. The germline gives CDR1 SGHAT, CDR2 FQNNGV. CDR3 DNA sequence: TGTGCCAGCAGCCAAGCAGGTTTCAGGGGTAACGAGCAGTACTTC. It specifies CASSQAGFRGNEQYF.

V and J are TRBV5-4 and TRBJ2-7; D is possibly TRBD2 (6 bases). The germline V gene encodes CDR1 SGHNT and CDR2 YYREEE (reference sequence). The V end lost 4 bases, the J end lost 3 bases, and 14 bases lay between the germline ends. The CDR3 length is 14 residues. The DNA for the CDR3 is TGTGCCAGCAGCCCCCGCACTAGCCGCTACGAGCAGTACTTC. This translates into CASSPRTSRYEQYF.

The chain has TRBV27 and TRBJ1-4; D is uncertain. The germline CDR1 and CDR2 sequences are MNHEY and SMNVEV (reference sequence). The length of the CDR3 is 14 residues. V was pared by 6 bases and J by 0 bases, with 8 bases between. CDR3 coding DNA: TGTGCCAGCAGGGGGAGAGCAACTAATGAAAAACTGTTTTTT. Its translation: CASRGRATNEKLFF.

This clone has just a few counts. V usage is TRBV5-4 and J usage is TRBJ2-2; maybe TRBD1 (6 bases). Trimming pared 5 bases from V and 4 bases from J, leaving 12 bases between. From germline, CDR1 is SGHNT and CDR2 YYREEE (reference sequence). The CDR3 is 14 amino acids. CDR3 loop: CASSSGTFTGELFF. The CDR3, as DNA: TGTGCCAGCAGTTCCGGGACATTCACCGGGGAGCTGTTTTTT.

The chain uses TRBV27 and TRBJ2-7; D gene unclear. CDR3 size: 16 residues. V was pared by 6 bases and J by 0 bases, with 18 bases between. Germline assignment: CDR1 MNHEY and CDR2 SMNVEV (reference sequence). CDR3 residues: CASRYRGGSGSYEQYF. The CDR3 DNA reads TGTGCCAGCAGGTACCGTGGCGGATCGGGCTCCTACGAGCAGTACTTC.

This chain connects TRBV18 to TRBJ2-2; TRBD1 matches 9 bases. Germline-derived CDR1 and CDR2 are KGHSH and LQKENI. CDR3 size: 16 residues. Losses at the gene ends were 4 bases for V and 6 bases for J; bases not matched to a gene: 9. CDR3 amino acids: CASSQSRTGASGELFF. The DNA for the CDR3 is TGTGCCAGCTCACAGTCCCGGACAGGGGCATCCGGGGAGCTGTTTTTT. Full variable domain (outside the CDR3, taken from reference TRBV18 and TRBJ2-2): NAGVMQNPRHLVRRRGQEARLRCSPMKGHSHVYWYRQLPEEGLKFMVYLQKENIIDESGMPKERFSAEFPKEGPSILRIQQVVRGDSAAYFCASSQSRTGASGELFFGEGSRLTVL.

Only one count was recorded for this clone. This chain links TRBV11-2 with TRBJ2-1, with a tentative D call TRBD2 (6 bases). Germline V gives CDR1 SGHAT, CDR2 FQNNGV. V lost 4 bases and J 8 bases, leaving 15 bases between the germline ends. The CDR3 has 14 amino acids. In DNA, the CDR3 is TGTGCCAGCAGCTCCGGGACTGGGCCCGATGAGCAGTTCTTC. Protein sequence: CASSSGTGPDEQFF.

The chain has TRBV6-7 and TRBJ1-5, with D uncertain. TRBV6-7 is placed among ORFs of uncertain function. This CDR3 has 14 residues. Trimming removed 7 bases from V and 4 bases from J, with 14 bases in between. The CDR3: CASKVDEGNQPQHF. Here the CDR3 DNA reads TGTGCCAGCAAGGTGGATGAGGGTAATCAGCCCCAGCATTTT.

V is TRBV2 and J is TRBJ1-1, with D maybe TRBD1 (6 bases). The CDR3 spans 14 residues. Germline values: CDR1 SNHLY, CDR2 FYNNEI. V lost 8 bases and J lost 0, with 13 bases in between. The CDR3 bases are TGTGCCAGCCGACGAGGGGGGGTGAACACTGAAGCTTTCTTT. It codes for CASRRGGVNTEAFF.

The chain recombines TRBV18 with TRBJ2-7; 15 nucleotides agree with TRBD2. CDR1 KGHSH and CDR2 LQKENI come from the germline V gene. The CDR3 is made up of 18 amino acids. V was pared by 1 base and J by 6 bases, with 10 bases of the junction left unmatched. This CDR3 reads CASSPLGLAGGPDGEQYF. The DNA for the CDR3 is TGTGCCAGCTCACCACTCGGACTAGCGGGAGGGCCAGACGGCGAGCAGTACTTC.

The CDR3 nucleotides read TGTGCCAGCAGCTTAGCACAGGGGGTCCACTCTGGGGCCAACGTCCTGACTTTC. Protein product: CASSLAQGVHSGANVLTF. The chain recombines TRBV7-8 with TRBJ2-6, with 8 bases identical to TRBD1. This CDR3 has 18 amino acids. V gave up 0 bases and J gave up 0 bases; unmatched junction bases: 4. Germline lookup yields CDR1 SGHVS and CDR2 FQNEAQ.

J is TRBJ1-4 and V is TRBV6-1; 10 bases are shared with TRBD1. Looked up from germline, CDR1 is MNHNS and CDR2 is SASEGT. The CDR3 contains 15 residues. With 4 bases clipped from V and 7 bases from J, the junction kept 6 bases outside the gene matches. CDR3 DNA: TGTGCCAGCAGTGTAGGGACAGGGGTTAGTGAAAAACTGTTTTTT. Encoded protein: CASSVGTGVSEKLFF.

This chain links TRBV7-8 with TRBJ2-2; D uncertain. There are 16 residues in the CDR3. The germline V gene encodes CDR1 SGHVS and CDR2 FQNEAQ. V was cut by 4 bases and J by 0 bases, with 12 bases left in between. As DNA, the CDR3 is TGTGCCAGCAGCTCAGTAGGCAGGTCGAACACCGGGGAGCTGTTTTTT. Encoded protein: CASSSVGRSNTGELFF.

The chain employs TRBV11-2 and TRBJ2-7; 9 bases align to TRBD2. In germline, CDR1 is SGHAT, CDR2 FQNNGV. The ends lost 1 base at V and 4 bases at J; junction bases unmatched: 5. CDR3 length: 15 amino acids. The CDR3 reads CASSLGRTSAYEQYF. DNA for the CDR3: TGTGCCAGCAGCTTAGGGCGGACTAGCGCATACGAGCAGTACTTC.

The V call is TRBV6-1, the J call TRBJ2-7; 9 bases fit TRBD1. Germline V gene sequence: CDR1 MNHNS, CDR2 SASEGT. The CDR3 runs 17 residues. Unmatched junction bases numbered 10, after V lost 4 bases and J lost 0 bases. CDR3 amino acids: CASSGYEGQGGSYEQYF. The CDR3, as DNA: TGTGCCAGCAGTGGGTATGAGGGACAGGGTGGCTCCTACGAGCAGTACTTC.

This chain joins TRBV24-1 and TRBJ2-1; TRBD2 agrees at 7 bases. This CDR3 contains 13 residues. CDR1 and CDR2 from the germline V gene are KGHDR and SFDVKD. V trimming: 5 bases; J trimming: 6 bases; junction bases outside the gene matches: 3. CDR3 region: CATSAAGVNEQFF. The CDR3 nucleotides read TGTGCCACCAGTGCGGCGGGAGTCAATGAGCAGTTCTTC.

The chain employs TRBV6-5 and TRBJ2-5, with 10 bases identical to TRBD1. Unmatched junction bases numbered 11, after V lost 7 bases and J lost 6 bases. This CDR3 spans 15 amino acids. Germline CDR1 MNHEY, CDR2 SVGAGI. CDR3 DNA: TGTGCCAGCACGTCGACAGGGGGCATTTGGAAGACCCAGTACTTC. As protein: CASTSTGGIWKTQYF.

The chain combines TRBV6-5 with TRBJ1-5, with D uncertain. V was clipped by 2 bases and J by 3 bases, with 8 bases between them. In germline, CDR1 is MNHEY, CDR2 SVGAGI. The CDR3 is 14 residues long. The CDR3 protein is CASSYLQANQPQHF. The DNA for the CDR3 is TGTGCCAGCAGTTACCTTCAGGCCAATCAGCCCCAGCATTTT.